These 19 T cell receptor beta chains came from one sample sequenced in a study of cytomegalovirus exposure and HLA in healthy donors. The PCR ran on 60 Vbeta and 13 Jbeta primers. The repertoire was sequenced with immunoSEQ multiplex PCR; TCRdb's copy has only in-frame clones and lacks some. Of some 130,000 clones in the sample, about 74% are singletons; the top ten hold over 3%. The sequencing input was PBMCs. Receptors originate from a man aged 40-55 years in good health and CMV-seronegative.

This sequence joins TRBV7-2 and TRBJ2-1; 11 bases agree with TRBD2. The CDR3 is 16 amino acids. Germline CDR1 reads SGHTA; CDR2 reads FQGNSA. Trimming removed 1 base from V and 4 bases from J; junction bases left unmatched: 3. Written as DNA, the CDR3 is TGTGCCAGCAGCTTAGAGGTAGCGGGAGGGTACAATGAGCAGTTCTTC. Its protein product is CASSLEVAGGYNEQFF.

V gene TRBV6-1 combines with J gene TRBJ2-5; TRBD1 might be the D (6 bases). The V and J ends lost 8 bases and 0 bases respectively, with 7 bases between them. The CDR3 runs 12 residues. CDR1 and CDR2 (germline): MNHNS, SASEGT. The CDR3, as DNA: TGTGCCAGCGGGACATACCAAGAGACCCAGTACTTC. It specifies CASGTYQETQYF.

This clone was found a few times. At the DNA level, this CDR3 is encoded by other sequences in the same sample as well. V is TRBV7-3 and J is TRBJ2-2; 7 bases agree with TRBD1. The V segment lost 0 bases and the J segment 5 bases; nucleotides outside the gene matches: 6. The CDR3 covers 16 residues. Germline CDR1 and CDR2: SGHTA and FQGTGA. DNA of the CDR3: TGTGCCAGCAGCTTAACTAGCTCCAGGGGGACCGGGGAGCTGTTTTTT. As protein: CASSLTSSRGTGELFF.

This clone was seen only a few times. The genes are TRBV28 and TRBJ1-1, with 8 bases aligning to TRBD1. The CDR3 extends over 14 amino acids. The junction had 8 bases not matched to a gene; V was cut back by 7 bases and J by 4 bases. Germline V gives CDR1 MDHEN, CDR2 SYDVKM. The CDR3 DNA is TGTGCCAGCACCGCGCAGGGGGCCGTCACTGAAGCTTTCTTT. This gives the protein CASTAQGAVTEAFF.

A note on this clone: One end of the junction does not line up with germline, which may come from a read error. The CDR3 DNA is TGTGCCAGCTCGACCAGGGGACACCAACAGACCCAGTACTTC. The encoded protein is CASSTRGHQQTQYF. The chain links TRBV6-1 to TRBJ2-5, with D possibly matching TRBD1 (6 bases). The germline V gene encodes CDR1 MNHNS and CDR2 SASEGT. The CDR3 sequence is 14 residues long.

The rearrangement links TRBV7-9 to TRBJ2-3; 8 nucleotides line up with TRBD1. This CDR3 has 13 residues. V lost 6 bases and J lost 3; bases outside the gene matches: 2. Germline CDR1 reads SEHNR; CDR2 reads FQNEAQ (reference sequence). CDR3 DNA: TGTGCCAGCAGAAGGGACAGGACAGATACGCAGTATTTT. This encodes CASRRDRTDTQYF.

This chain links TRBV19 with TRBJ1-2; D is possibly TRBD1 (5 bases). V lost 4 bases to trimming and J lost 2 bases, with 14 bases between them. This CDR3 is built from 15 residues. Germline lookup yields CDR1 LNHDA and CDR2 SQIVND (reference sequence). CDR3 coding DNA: TGTGCCAGTAGTACCAGGGTCGGGTGGAACTATGGCTACACCTTC. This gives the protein CASSTRVGWNYGYTF. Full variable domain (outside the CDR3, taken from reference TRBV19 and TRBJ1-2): DGGITQSPKYLFRKEGQNVTLSCEQNLNHDAMYWYRQDPGQGLRLIYYSQIVNDFQKGDIAEGYSVSREKKESFPLTVTSAQKNPTAFYLCASSTRVGWNYGYTFGSGTRLTVV.

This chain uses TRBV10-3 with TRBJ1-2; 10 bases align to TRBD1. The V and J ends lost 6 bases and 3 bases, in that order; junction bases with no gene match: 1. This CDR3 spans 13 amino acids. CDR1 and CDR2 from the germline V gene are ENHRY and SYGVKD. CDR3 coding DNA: TGTGCCATCAGGGGGACAGGGGACTATGGCTACACCTTC. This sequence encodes CAIRGTGDYGYTF.

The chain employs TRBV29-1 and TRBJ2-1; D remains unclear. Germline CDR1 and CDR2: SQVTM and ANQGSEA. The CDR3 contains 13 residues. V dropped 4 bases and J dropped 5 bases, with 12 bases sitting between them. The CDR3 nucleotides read TGCAGCGTTGTTTCCTCCCCTAACAATGAGCAGTTCTTC. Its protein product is CSVVSSPNNEQFF.

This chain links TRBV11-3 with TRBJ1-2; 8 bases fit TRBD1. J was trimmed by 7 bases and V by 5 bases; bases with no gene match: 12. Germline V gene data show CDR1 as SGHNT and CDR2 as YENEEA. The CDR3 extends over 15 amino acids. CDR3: CASSLRGQGLSGYTF. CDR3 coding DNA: TGTGCCAGCAGCCTCCGAGGACAGGGACTATCTGGCTACACCTTC.

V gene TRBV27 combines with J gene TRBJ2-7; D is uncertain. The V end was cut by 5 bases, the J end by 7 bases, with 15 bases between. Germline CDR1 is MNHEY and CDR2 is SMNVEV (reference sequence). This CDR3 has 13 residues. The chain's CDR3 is CASSTSRPPEQYF. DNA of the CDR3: TGTGCCAGCAGTACCTCTAGGCCCCCGGAGCAGTACTTC.

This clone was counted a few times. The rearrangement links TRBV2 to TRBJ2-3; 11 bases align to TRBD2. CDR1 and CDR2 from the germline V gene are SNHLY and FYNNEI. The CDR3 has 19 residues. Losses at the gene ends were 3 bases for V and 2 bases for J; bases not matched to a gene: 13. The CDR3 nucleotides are TGTGCCAGCAGTGAGCGACTAGCGGGGCGGAACCTGAACACAGATACGCAGTATTTT. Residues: CASSERLAGRNLNTDTQYF.

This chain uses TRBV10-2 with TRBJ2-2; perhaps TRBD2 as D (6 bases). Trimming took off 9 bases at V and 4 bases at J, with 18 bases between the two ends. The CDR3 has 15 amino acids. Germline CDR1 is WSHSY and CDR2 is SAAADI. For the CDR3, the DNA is TGCGCCAGGGGGCTCGGGACTCCCGGCACCGGGGAGCTGTTTTTT. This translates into CARGLGTPGTGELFF.

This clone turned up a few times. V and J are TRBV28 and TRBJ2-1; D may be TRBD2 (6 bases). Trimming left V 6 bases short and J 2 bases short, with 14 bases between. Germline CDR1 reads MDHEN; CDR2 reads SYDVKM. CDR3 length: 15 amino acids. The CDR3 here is CASRGLPPTYNEQFF. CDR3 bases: TGTGCCAGCAGGGGACTTCCCCCTACCTACAATGAGCAGTTCTTC.

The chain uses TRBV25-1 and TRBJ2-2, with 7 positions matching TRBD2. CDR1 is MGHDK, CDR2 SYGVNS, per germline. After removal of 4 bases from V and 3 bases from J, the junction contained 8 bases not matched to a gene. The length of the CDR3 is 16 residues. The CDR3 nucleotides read TGTGCCAGCAGTGGACTCCCCGCGGGGGACACCGGGGAGCTGTTTTTT. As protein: CASSGLPAGDTGELFF.

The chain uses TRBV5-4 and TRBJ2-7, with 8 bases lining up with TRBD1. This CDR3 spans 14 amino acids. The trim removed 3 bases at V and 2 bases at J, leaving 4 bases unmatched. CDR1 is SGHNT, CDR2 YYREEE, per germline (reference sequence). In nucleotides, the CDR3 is TGTGCCAGCAGCTACGGGACAGGCACCTACGAGCAGTACTTC. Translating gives CASSYGTGTYEQYF.

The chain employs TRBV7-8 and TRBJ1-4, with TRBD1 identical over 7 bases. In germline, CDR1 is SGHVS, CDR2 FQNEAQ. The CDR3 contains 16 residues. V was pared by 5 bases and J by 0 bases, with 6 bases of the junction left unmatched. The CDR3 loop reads CASSTQGQATNEKLFF. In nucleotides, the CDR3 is TGTGCCAGCAGCACACAGGGGCAAGCAACTAATGAAAAACTGTTTTTT. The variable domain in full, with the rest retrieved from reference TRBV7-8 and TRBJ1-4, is GAGVSQSPRYKVAKRGQDVALRCDPISGHVSLFWYQQALGQGPEFLTYFQNEAQLDKSGLPSDRFFAERPEGSVSTLKIQRTQQEDSAVYLCASSTQGQATNEKLFFGSGTQLSVL.

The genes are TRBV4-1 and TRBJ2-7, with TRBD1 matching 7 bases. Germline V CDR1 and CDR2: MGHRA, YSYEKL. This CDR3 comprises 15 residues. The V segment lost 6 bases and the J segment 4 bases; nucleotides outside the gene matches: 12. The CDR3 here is CASRPNTGARYEQYF. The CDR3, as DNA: TGCGCCAGCAGACCTAATACAGGGGCGCGATACGAGCAGTACTTC.

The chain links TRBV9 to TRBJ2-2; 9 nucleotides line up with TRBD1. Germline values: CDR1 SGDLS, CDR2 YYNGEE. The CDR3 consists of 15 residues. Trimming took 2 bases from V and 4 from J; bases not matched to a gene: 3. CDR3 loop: CASSVTGGGTGELFF. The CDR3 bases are TGTGCCAGCAGCGTTACAGGGGGCGGCACCGGGGAGCTGTTTTTT.